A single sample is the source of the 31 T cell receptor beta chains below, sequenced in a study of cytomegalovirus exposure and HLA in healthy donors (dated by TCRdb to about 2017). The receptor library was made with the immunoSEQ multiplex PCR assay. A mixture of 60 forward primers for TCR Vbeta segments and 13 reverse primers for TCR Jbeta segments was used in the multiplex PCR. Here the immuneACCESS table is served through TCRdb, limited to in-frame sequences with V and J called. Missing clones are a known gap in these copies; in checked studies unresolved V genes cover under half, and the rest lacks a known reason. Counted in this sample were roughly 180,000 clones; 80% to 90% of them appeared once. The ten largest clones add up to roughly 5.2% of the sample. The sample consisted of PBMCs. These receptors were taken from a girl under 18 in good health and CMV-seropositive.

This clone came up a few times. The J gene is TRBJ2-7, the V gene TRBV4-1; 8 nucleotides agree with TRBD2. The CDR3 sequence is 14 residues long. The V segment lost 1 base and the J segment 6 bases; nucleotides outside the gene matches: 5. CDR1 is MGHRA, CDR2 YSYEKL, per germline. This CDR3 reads CASSQVTGGREQYF. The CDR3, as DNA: TGCGCCAGCAGCCAAGTTACGGGGGGGCGCGAGCAGTACTTC.

The CDR3 DNA follows: TGTGCCAGCAGTTTCCCCCCTCGCGGGACGAACACCGGGGAGCTGTTTTTT. Encoded protein: CASSFPPRGTNTGELFF. The gene calls are TRBV28 and TRBJ2-2, with a tentative D call TRBD2 (6 bases). Germline CDR1 is MDHEN and CDR2 is SYDVKM. The CDR3 consists of 17 residues. Trimming left V 3 bases short and J 0 bases short, with 14 bases between.

The CDR3 protein is CASSLGTGGFEQYF. CDR3 nucleotides: TGCGCCAGCAGCCTCGGGACAGGGGGCTTCGAGCAGTACTTC. The V call is TRBV5-1, the J call TRBJ2-7, with 12 bases that match TRBD1. V was pared by 4 bases and J by 6 bases, with 5 bases of the junction left unmatched. Germline CDR1 is SGHRS and CDR2 is YFSETQ. The CDR3 extends over 14 amino acids. The variable domain in full, completed from reference TRBV5-1 and TRBJ2-7, reads KAGVTQTPRYLIKTRGQQVTLSCSPISGHRSVSWYQQTPGQGLQFLFEYFSETQRNKGNFPGRFSGRQFSNSRSEMNVSTLELGDSALYLCASSLGTGGFEQYFGPGTRLTVT.

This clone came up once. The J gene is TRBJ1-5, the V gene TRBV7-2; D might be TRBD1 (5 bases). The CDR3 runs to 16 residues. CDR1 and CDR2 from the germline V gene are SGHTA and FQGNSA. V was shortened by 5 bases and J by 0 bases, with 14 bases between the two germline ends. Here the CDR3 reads CASSPAGHYSNQPQHF. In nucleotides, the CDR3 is TGTGCCAGCAGCCCCGCCGGACATTATAGCAATCAGCCCCAGCATTTT.

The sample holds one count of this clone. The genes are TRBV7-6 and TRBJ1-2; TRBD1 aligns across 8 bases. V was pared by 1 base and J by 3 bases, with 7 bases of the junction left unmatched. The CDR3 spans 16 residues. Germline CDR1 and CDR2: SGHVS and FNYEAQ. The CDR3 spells CASSLGSGGEYYGYTF. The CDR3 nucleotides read TGTGCCAGCAGCTTAGGGTCAGGGGGCGAATACTATGGCTACACCTTC.

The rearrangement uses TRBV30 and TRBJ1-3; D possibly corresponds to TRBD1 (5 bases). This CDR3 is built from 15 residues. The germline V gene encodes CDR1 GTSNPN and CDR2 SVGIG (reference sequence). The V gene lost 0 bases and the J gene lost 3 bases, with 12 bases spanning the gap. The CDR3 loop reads CAWSVLKGLGNTIYF. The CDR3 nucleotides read TGTGCCTGGAGTGTACTCAAGGGGCTTGGAAACACCATATATTTT. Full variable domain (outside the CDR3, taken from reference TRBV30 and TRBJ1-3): SQTIHQWPATLVQPVGSPLSLECTVEGTSNPNLYWYRQAAGRGLQLLFYSVGIGQISSEVPQNLSASRPQDRQFILSSKKLLLSDSGFYLCAWSVLKGLGNTIYFGEGSWLTVV.

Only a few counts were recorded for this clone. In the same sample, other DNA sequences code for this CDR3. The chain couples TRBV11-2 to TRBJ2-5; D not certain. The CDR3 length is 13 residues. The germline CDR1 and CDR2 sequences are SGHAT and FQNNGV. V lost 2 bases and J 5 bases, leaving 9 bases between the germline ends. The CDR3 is CASSLRSGETQYF. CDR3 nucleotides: TGTGCCAGCAGCTTACGGTCCGGGGAGACCCAGTACTTC.

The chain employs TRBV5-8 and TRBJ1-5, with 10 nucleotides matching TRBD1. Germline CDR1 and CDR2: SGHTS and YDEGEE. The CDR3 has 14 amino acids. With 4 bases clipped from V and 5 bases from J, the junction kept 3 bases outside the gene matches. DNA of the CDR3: TGTGCCAGCAGCATGGACAGGGGGTATCAGCCCCAGCATTTT. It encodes CASSMDRGYQPQHF.

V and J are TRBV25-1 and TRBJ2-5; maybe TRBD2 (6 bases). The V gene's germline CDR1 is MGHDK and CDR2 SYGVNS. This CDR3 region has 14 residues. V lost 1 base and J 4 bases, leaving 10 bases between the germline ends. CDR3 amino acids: CASSEWGDGETQYF. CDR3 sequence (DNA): TGTGCCAGCAGTGAATGGGGGGACGGAGAGACCCAGTACTTC.

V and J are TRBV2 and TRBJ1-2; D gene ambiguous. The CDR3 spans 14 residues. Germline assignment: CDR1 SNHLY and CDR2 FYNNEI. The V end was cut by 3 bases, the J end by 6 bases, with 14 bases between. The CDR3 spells CASSDERRGDGYTF. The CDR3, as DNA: TGTGCCAGCAGTGACGAACGGCGGGGAGATGGCTACACCTTC.

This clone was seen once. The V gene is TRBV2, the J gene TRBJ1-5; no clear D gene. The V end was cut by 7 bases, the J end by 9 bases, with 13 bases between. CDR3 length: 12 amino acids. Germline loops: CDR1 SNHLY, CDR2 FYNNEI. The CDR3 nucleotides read TGTGCCAGCATTGGCAGAAATGGGCCCCAGCATTTT. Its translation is CASIGRNGPQHF. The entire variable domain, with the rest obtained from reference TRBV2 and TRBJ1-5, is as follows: EPEVTQTPSHQVTQMGQEVILRCVPISNHLYFYWYRQILGQKVEFLVSFYNNEISEKSEIFDDQFSVERPDGSNFTLKIRSTKLEDSAMYFCASIGRNGPQHFGDGTRLSIL.

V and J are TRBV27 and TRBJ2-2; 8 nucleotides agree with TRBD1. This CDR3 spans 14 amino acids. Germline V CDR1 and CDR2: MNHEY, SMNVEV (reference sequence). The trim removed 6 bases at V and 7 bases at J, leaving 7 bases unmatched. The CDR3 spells CASRGTGQVGELFF. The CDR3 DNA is TGTGCCAGCAGGGGGACAGGTCAGGTCGGGGAGCTGTTTTTT.

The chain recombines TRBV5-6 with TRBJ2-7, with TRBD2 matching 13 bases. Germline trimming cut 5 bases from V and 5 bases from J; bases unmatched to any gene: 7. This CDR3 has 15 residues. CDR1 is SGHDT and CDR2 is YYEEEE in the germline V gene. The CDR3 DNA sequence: TGTGCCAGCAGGGCGGGACTAGCGGGGTACGACGAGCAGTACTTC. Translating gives CASRAGLAGYDEQYF.

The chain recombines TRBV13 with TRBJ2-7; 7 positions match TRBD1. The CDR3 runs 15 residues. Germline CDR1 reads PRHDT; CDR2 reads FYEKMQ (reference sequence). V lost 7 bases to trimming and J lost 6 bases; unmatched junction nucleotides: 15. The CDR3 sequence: CASTPFKGAGREQYF. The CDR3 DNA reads TGTGCCAGCACCCCTTTTAAGGGGGCAGGTCGCGAGCAGTACTTC.

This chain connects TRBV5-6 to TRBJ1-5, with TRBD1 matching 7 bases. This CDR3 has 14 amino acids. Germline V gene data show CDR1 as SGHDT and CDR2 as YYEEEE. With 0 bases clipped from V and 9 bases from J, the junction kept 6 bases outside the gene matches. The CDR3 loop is CASSLADRAGPQHF. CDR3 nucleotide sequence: TGTGCCAGCAGCTTGGCCGACAGGGCCGGGCCCCAGCATTTT.

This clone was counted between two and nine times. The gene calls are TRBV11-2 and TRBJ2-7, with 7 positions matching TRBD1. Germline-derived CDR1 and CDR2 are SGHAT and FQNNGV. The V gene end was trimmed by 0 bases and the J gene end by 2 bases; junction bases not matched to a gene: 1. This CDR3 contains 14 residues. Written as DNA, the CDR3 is TGTGCCAGCAGCTTAGAGGGACAGACCTACGAGCAGTACTTC. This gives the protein CASSLEGQTYEQYF.

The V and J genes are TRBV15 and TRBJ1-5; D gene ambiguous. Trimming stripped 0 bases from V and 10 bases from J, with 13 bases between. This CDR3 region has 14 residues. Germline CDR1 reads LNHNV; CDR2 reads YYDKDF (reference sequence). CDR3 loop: CATSRDYGEGPQHF. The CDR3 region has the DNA TGTGCCACCAGCAGAGATTATGGCGAGGGTCCCCAGCATTTT.

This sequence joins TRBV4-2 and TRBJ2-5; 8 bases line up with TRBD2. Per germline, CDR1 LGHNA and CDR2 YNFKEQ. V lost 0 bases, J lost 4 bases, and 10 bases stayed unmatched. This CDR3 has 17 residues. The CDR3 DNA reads TGTGCCAGCAGCCAAGACGTCGCGGGGGGCGTCCGAGAGACCCAGTACTTC. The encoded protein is CASSQDVAGGVRETQYF.

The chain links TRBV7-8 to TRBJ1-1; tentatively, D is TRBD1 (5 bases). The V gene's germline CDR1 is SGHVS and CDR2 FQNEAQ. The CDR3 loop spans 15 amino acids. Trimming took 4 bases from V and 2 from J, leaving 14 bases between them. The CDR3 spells CASSSTAQRNTEAFF. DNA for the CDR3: TGTGCCAGCAGCTCGACAGCCCAACGAAACACTGAAGCTTTCTTT. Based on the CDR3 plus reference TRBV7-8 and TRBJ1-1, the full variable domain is GAGVSQSPRYKVAKRGQDVALRCDPISGHVSLFWYQQALGQGPEFLTYFQNEAQLDKSGLPSDRFFAERPEGSVSTLKIQRTQQEDSAVYLCASSSTAQRNTEAFFGQGTRLTVV.

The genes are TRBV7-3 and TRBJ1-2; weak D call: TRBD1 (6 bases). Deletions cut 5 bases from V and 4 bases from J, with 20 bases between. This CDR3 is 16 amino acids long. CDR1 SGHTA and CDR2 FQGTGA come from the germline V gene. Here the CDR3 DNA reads TGTGCCAGCAGCCCCCGGGGGGGTGGCAGGGGCTATGGCTACACCTTC. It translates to CASSPRGGGRGYGYTF.

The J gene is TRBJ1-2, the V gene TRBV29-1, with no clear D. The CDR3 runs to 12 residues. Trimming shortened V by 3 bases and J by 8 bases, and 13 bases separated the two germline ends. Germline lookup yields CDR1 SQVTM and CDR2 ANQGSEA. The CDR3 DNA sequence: TGCAGCGTTGATCGCCGATTGGAGGGCTACACCTTC. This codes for CSVDRRLEGYTF.

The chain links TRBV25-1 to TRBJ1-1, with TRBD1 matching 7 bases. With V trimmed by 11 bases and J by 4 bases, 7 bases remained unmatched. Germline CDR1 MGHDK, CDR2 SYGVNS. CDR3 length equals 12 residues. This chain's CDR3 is CAVNSGGTEAFF. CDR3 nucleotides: TGTGCCGTGAATTCAGGGGGCACTGAAGCTTTCTTT.

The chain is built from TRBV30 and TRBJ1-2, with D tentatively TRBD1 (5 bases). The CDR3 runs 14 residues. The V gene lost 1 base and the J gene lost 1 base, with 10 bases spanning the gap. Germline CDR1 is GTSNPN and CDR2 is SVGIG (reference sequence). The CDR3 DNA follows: TGTGCCTGGAGTGGCTTGGGGGGTAACTATGGCTACACCTTC. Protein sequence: CAWSGLGGNYGYTF.

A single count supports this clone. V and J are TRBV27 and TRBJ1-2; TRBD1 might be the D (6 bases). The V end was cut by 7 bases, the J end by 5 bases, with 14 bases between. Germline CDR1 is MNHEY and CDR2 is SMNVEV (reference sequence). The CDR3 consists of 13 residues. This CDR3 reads CASMGGAQYGYTF. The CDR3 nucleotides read TGTGCCAGCATGGGGGGGGCGCAGTATGGCTACACCTTC.

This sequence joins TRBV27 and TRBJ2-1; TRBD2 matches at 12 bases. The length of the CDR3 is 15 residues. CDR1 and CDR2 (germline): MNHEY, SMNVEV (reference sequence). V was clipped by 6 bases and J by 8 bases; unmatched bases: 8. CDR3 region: CASSLTSGGFYEQFF. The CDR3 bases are TGTGCCAGCAGCTTAACTAGCGGGGGGTTCTATGAGCAGTTCTTC.

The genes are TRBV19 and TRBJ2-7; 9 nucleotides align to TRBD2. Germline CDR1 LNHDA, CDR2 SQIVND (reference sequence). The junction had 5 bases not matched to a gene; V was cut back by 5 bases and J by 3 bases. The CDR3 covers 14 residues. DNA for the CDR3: TGTGCCAGTAGTTTTGCAGCGGGGGGCTACGAGCAGTACTTC. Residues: CASSFAAGGYEQYF.

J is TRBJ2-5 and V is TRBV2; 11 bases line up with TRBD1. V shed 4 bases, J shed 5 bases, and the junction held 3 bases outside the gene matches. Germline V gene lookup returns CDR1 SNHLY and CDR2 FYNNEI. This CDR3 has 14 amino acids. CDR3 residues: CASSAGTGGETQYF. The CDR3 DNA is TGTGCCAGCAGTGCCGGGACAGGGGGTGAGACCCAGTACTTC.

The CDR3 region is CASSSRGSQETQYF. DNA for the CDR3: TGTGCCAGCAGCTCACGGGGGTCCCAAGAGACCCAGTACTTC. V and J are TRBV7-3 and TRBJ2-5, with a weak D call TRBD2 (6 bases). Germline V gene data show CDR1 as SGHTA and CDR2 as FQGTGA. The CDR3 is made up of 14 amino acids. V was trimmed by 4 bases and J by 1 base, leaving 10 bases between them.

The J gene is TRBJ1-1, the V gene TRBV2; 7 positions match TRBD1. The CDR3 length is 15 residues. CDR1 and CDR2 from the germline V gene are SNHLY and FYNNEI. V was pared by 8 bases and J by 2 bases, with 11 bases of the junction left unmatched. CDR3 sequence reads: CASVVETGPNTEAFF. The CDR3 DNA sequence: TGTGCCAGCGTAGTAGAGACAGGGCCTAACACTGAAGCTTTCTTT.

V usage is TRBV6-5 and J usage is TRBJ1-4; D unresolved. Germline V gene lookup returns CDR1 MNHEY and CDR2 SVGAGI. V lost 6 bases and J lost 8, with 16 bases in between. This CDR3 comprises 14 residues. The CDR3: CASRRGGLNEKLFF. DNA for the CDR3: TGTGCCAGCAGGCGCGGCGGGCTTAACGAAAAACTGTTTTTT.

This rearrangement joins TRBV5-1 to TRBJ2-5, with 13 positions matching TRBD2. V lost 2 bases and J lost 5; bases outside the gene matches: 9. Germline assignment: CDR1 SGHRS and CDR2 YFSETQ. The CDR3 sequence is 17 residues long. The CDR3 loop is CASSLTLAGGPSETQYF. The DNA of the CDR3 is TGCGCCAGCAGCTTAACACTAGCGGGGGGGCCATCGGAGACCCAGTACTTC.